This TCR beta chain is from a study of T-cell reconstitution after alpha-beta-depleted transplantation in children. TCRbeta library construction was performed incorporating unique molecular identifiers. TCRdb fed the PCR reads into MiXCR, producing one record per CDR3 protein. The sample has over 200,000 distinct CDR3 sequences, roughly a tenth seen once. This clonotype was recorded at least ten times. Germline CDR1 and CDR2: ENHRY and SYGVKD. V shed 3 bases and J 7 bases; nucleotides not matched to a gene: 4. The CDR3 contains 13 residues. This rearrangement joins TRBV10-3 to TRBJ1-2; the match to TRBD1 covers 8 bases. The sample here was PBMCs, taken before TCRalphabeta/CD19-depleted stem cell transplant. This receptor was identified in a child under two years old with acute myeloid leukemia, due to receive a stem cell transplant. This CDR3 is CAISEGQGRGYTF. As DNA, the CDR3 is TGTGCCATCAGTGAAGGACAGGGTCGTGGCTACACCTTC.